This record concerns one T cell receptor beta chain sequence. Cohort assignment relied on participant-reported clinical history. Germline lookup yields CDR1 SEHNR and CDR2 FQNEAQ (reference sequence). V lost 6 bases and J lost 2, with 16 bases in between. This CDR3 comprises 15 residues. These data are taken from a study of blood T cell repertoires in COVID-19. Source study methods: Nucleated cell counts were estimated from reference gene primer amplification. Here immunoSEQ multiplex PCR was the method, and the copy in TCRdb shows in-frame clones only, minus some. V, J and clone size were drawn from that table, and D and trimming were deduced from the DNA. The data contain over 200,000 clones, 85% of them singletons.

J is TRBJ2-5 and V is TRBV7-9; perhaps TRBD2 as D (5 bases). Sequenced: PBMCs or T cells enriched from blood (not recorded which). This TCR was recovered from a man between 35 and 55 years old who had recovered from COVID-19. The CDR3 sequence is CASSPPDYRQETQYF. The CDR3 DNA is TGTGCCAGCAGTCCCCCCGACTACAGACAAGAGACCCAGTACTTC.